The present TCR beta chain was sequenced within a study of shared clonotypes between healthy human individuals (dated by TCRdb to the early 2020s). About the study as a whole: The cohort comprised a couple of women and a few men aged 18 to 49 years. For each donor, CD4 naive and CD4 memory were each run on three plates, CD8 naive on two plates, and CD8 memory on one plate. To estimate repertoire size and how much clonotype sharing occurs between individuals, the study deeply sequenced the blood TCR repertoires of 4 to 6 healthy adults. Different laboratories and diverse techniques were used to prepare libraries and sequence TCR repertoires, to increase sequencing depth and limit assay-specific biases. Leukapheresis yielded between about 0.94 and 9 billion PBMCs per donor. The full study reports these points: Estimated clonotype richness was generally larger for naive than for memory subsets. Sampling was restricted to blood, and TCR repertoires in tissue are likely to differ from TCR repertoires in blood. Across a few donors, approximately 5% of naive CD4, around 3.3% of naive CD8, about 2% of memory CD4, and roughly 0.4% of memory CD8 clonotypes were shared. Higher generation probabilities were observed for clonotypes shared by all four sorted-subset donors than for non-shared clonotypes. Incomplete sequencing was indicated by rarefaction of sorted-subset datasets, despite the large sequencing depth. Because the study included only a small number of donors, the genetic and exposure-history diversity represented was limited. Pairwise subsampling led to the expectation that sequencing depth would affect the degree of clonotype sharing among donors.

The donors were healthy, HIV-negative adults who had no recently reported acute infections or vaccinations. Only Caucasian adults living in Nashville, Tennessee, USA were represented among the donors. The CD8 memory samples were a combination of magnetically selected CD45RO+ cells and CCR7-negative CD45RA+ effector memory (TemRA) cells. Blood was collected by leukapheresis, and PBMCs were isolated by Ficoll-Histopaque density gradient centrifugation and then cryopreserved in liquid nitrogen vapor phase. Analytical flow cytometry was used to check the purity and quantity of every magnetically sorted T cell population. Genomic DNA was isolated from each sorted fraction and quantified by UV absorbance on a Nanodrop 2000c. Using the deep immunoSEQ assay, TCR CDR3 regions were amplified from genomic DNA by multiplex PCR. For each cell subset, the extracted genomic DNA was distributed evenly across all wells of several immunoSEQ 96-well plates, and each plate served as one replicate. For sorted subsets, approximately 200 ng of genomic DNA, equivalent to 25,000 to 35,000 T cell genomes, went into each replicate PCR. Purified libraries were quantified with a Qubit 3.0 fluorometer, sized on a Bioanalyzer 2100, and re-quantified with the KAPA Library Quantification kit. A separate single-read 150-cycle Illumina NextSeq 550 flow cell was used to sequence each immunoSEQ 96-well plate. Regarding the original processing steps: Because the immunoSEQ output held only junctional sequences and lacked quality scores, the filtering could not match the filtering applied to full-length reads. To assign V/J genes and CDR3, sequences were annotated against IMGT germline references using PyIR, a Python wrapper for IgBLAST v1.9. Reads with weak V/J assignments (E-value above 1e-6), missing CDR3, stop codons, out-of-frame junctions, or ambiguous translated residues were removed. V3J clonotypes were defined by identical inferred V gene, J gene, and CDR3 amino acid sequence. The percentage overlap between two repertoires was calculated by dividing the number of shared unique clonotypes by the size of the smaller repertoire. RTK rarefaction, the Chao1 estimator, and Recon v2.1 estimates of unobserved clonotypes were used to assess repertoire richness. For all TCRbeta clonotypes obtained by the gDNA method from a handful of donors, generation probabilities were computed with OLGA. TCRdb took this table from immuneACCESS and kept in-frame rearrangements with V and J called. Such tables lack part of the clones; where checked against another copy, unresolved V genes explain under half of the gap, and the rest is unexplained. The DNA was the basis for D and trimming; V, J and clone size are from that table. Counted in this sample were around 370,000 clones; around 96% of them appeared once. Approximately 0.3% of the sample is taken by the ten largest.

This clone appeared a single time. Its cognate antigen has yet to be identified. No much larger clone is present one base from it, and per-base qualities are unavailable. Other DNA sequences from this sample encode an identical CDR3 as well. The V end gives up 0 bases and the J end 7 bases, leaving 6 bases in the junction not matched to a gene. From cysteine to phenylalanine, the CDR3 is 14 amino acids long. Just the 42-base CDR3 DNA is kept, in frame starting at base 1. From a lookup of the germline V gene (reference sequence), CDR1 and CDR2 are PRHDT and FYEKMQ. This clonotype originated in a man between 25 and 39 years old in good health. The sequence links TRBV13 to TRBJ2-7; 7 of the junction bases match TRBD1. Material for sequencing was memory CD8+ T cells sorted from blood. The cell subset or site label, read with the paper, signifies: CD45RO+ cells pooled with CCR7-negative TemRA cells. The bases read TGTGCCAGCAGCTTAGGGACAGGGCTATATGAGCAGTACTTC. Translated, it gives CASSLGTGLYEQYF.